This TCR beta chain comes out of a study of T cell changes during pregnancy in multiple sclerosis. Germline lookup yields CDR1 MNHEY and CDR2 SVGAGI. Trimming removed 4 bases from V and 8 bases from J, with 18 bases in between. CDR3 size: 15 residues. Data came from immunoSEQ multiplex PCR; TCRdb stores just in-frame clones and leaves some out. The data contain tens of thousands of clones, 75% to 90% of them singletons. The TCR comes from a female donor with multiple sclerosis, enrolled in a pregnancy study. The gene calls are TRBV6-5 and TRBJ1-5; TRBD1 is a possible D gene (5 bases). The specimen comprised CD8+ T cells from peripheral blood mononuclear cells, sampled in the third trimester of pregnancy. CDR3 loop: CASSSGGAWHEPQHF. The DNA for the CDR3 is TGTGCCAGCAGTTCCGGTGGGGCTTGGCATGAGCCCCAGCATTTT.